Each of the 23 T cell receptor beta chains below was sequenced from the same sample in a study of cytomegalovirus exposure and HLA in healthy donors. Here immunoSEQ multiplex PCR was the method, and the copy in TCRdb shows in-frame clones only, minus some. The sample records some 170,000 clones, around 96% being singletons. Sequencing was done on a sample of PBMCs. These receptors were taken from a woman between 18 and 29 years old in good health and CMV-seronegative.

The gene calls are TRBV6-5 and TRBJ1-1; D is unclear. Germline lookup yields CDR1 MNHEY and CDR2 SVGAGI. CDR3 length: 13 amino acids. Trimming took 5 bases from V and 5 from J, leaving 12 bases between them. The CDR3, as DNA: TGTGCCAGCAGTCCCCCCCGCGGGACTGAAGCTTTCTTT. It specifies CASSPPRGTEAFF.

The chain joins TRBV27 to TRBJ2-5; no definite D call. The DNA end is more similar to TRBJ2-7, so the J call may be wrong. The CDR3 has 14 amino acids. Germline CDR1 is MNHEY and CDR2 is SMNVEV (reference sequence). The CDR3 DNA reads as TGTGCCAGCAGTTTGGTCCCAGGTCCGTACGAGCAGTACTTC. Its protein product is CASSLVPGPYEQYF.

Comments on this clone: Additional DNA sequences in this sample encode the identical CDR3. The J gene is TRBJ1-1, the V gene TRBV5-1; the match to TRBD1 covers 8 bases. J was trimmed by 2 bases and V by 5 bases; bases with no gene match: 2. This CDR3 has 13 residues. Germline V CDR1 and CDR2: SGHRS, YFSETQ. In nucleotides, the CDR3 is TGCGCCAGCAGTGGACAGGGTAACACTGAAGCTTTCTTT. Protein product: CASSGQGNTEAFF.

The V call is TRBV6-1, the J call TRBJ2-7; D is unresolved. The CDR3 covers 14 residues. The germline V and J ends were trimmed by 2 bases and 0 bases, with 8 bases remaining between them. Germline values: CDR1 MNHNS, CDR2 SASEGT. CDR3 loop: CASSEWSYSYEQYF. CDR3 bases: TGTGCCAGCAGTGAATGGAGCTACTCCTACGAGCAGTACTTC.

The chain combines TRBV2 with TRBJ1-5; D may be TRBD1 (6 bases). V lost 5 bases and J lost 6, with 17 bases in between. CDR3 length: 15 residues. Germline CDR1 is SNHLY and CDR2 is FYNNEI. CDR3 in DNA: TGTGCCAGCAGTCTGGGGGCAGGGATCGGTCAGCCCCAGCATTTT. Residues: CASSLGAGIGQPQHF. The full variable domain, completed using reference TRBV2 and TRBJ1-5, is EPEVTQTPSHQVTQMGQEVILRCVPISNHLYFYWYRQILGQKVEFLVSFYNNEISEKSEIFDDQFSVERPDGSNFTLKIRSTKLEDSAMYFCASSLGAGIGQPQHFGDGTRLSIL.

The rearrangement links TRBV7-9 to TRBJ2-6; TRBD2 is a possible D gene (6 bases). The CDR3 extends over 15 amino acids. V dropped 5 bases and J dropped 4 bases, with 12 bases sitting between them. In germline, CDR1 is SEHNR, CDR2 FQNEAQ (reference sequence). CDR3 bases: TGTGCCAGCAGCATCGGGGCGGGAGGGGCCAACGTCCTGACTTTC. This sequence encodes CASSIGAGGANVLTF.

The rearrangement joins TRBV5-4 to TRBJ2-1; 8 bases align to TRBD2. CDR3 length: 15 amino acids. Trimming at V came to 4 bases and at J to 4 bases, leaving 7 bases not matched to a gene. Germline CDR1 and CDR2: SGHNT and YYREEE (reference sequence). CDR3 nucleotides: TGTGCCAGCAGCCCTCCGGGGGGGTCTTACAATGAGCAGTTCTTC. Translated, it gives CASSPPGGSYNEQFF.

This chain connects TRBV9 to TRBJ1-6; D perhaps matches TRBD1 (6 bases). V gave up 2 bases and J gave up 10 bases, with 16 bases separating them. CDR1 SGDLS and CDR2 YYNGEE come from the germline V gene. The CDR3 is 15 residues long. The CDR3 DNA is TGTGCCAGCAGCGTCGGACAGCAGGCAGGATCACCCCTCCACTTT. This codes for CASSVGQQAGSPLHF.

Regarding this clone: Within the sample, other DNA sequences also encode this same CDR3. CDR3 sequence reads: CASSVGGGSYNEQFF. The CDR3 coding sequence is TGTGCCAGCAGCGTCGGGGGGGGGTCCTACAATGAGCAGTTCTTC. This chain connects TRBV9 to TRBJ2-1, with TRBD2 matching 8 bases. With V trimmed by 2 bases and J by 1 base, 2 bases remained unmatched. Looked up from germline, CDR1 is SGDLS and CDR2 is YYNGEE. The CDR3 runs to 15 residues.

The rearrangement joins TRBV19 to TRBJ1-6, with D possibly being TRBD1 (5 bases). Per the germline V gene, CDR1 is LNHDA and CDR2 is SQIVND (reference sequence). CDR3 length: 16 residues. Trimming took 5 bases from V and 7 from J, leaving 18 bases between them. The CDR3 region has the DNA TGTGCCAGTAGTTTCGGAACAGGAGCAGGGAATTCACCCCTCCACTTT. Translation: CASSFGTGAGNSPLHF.

The chain uses TRBV6-5 and TRBJ1-1, with D maybe TRBD1 (5 bases). V was trimmed by 0 bases and J by 8 bases, leaving 10 bases between them. This CDR3 has 13 residues. Germline CDR1 reads MNHEY; CDR2 reads SVGAGI. The CDR3 nucleotides are TGTGCCAGCAGTTACTCGGGGCAGGTAGAAGCTTTCTTT. This translates into CASSYSGQVEAFF.

The V gene is TRBV4-3, the J gene TRBJ2-1; 9 nucleotides line up with TRBD2. The CDR3 sequence is 18 residues long. Per the germline V gene, CDR1 is LGHNA and CDR2 is YSLEER. J lost 4 bases, V lost 0 bases, and 10 bases had no gene match. The DNA for the CDR3 is TGCGCCAGCAGCCAAGAATCCGCCGGGACTAGCATATACAATGAGCAGTTCTTC. Translating it yields CASSQESAGTSIYNEQFF.

This clone was seen a handful of times. V is TRBV7-2 and J is TRBJ2-5; D gene unclear. V lost 0 bases, J lost 6 bases, and 5 bases lay in between. Germline assignment: CDR1 SGHTA and CDR2 FQGNSA. The CDR3 covers 12 residues. The CDR3 region is CASSLASQTQYF. For the CDR3, the DNA is TGTGCCAGCAGCTTAGCGTCTCAGACCCAGTACTTC.

CDR3 nucleotides: TGTGCCAGCAGTTACTTGAAGTGGGGCTCACCCCTCCACTTT. It specifies CASSYLKWGSPLHF. The genes are TRBV6-5 and TRBJ1-6; TRBD1 is a possible D gene (5 bases). Germline loops: CDR1 MNHEY, CDR2 SVGAGI. CDR3 length: 14 amino acids. V was trimmed by 1 base and J by 10 bases, leaving 11 bases between them.

The genes are TRBV5-1 and TRBJ2-3, with D perhaps TRBD2 (6 bases). There are 14 residues in the CDR3. Trimming removed 3 bases at V and 5 bases at J, with 13 bases between. Germline V gene lookup returns CDR1 SGHRS and CDR2 YFSETQ. CDR3 amino acids: CASSWGDGGDTQYF. In nucleotides, the CDR3 is TGCGCCAGCAGCTGGGGGGACGGGGGAGATACGCAGTATTTT. The full variable domain, in which reference TRBV5-1 and TRBJ2-3 provide the parts outside the CDR3, is KAGVTQTPRYLIKTRGQQVTLSCSPISGHRSVSWYQQTPGQGLQFLFEYFSETQRNKGNFPGRFSGRQFSNSRSEMNVSTLELGDSALYLCASSWGDGGDTQYFGPGTRLTVL.

The rearrangement joins TRBV2 to TRBJ1-2, with 8 bases aligning to TRBD1. Germline lookup yields CDR1 SNHLY and CDR2 FYNNEI. The CDR3 has 12 amino acids. The DNA of the CDR3 is TGTGCGTTGACAGGGGACGTACGTGGCTACACCTTC. Protein: CALTGDVRGYTF.

V usage is TRBV5-4 and J usage is TRBJ1-4, with 7 bases matching TRBD1. The CDR3 is made up of 14 amino acids. Germline loops: CDR1 SGHNT, CDR2 YYREEE (reference sequence). The V and J ends lost 4 bases and 8 bases, in that order; junction bases with no gene match: 8. The CDR3 protein is CASSPDRVAEKLFF. The CDR3 nucleotides are TGTGCCAGCAGCCCTGACAGGGTAGCCGAAAAACTGTTTTTT. The whole variable domain, remainder taken from reference TRBV5-4 and TRBJ1-4, is ETGVTQSPTHLIKTRGQQVTLRCSSQSGHNTVSWYQQALGQGPQFIFQYYREEENGRGNFPPRFSGLQFPNYSSELNVNALELDDSALYLCASSPDRVAEKLFFGSGTQLSVL.

This clone was detected once. The chain links TRBV9 to TRBJ1-2; no clear D gene. CDR3 size: 14 residues. The V end lost 0 bases, the J end lost 1 base, and 7 bases lay between the germline ends. Germline lookup yields CDR1 SGDLS and CDR2 YYNGEE. The DNA of the CDR3 is TGTGCCAGCAGCGTAGGGGGAGATAACTATGGCTACACCTTC. This encodes CASSVGGDNYGYTF.

The J gene is TRBJ2-5, the V gene TRBV6-5, with 7 nucleotides matching TRBD2. The V gene's germline CDR1 is MNHEY and CDR2 SVGAGI. The junction had 4 bases not matched to a gene; V was cut back by 5 bases and J by 7 bases. This CDR3 spans 12 amino acids. DNA of the CDR3: TGTGCCAGCAGTGGATCGGGGGGGACCCAGTACTTC. It codes for CASSGSGGTQYF.

The J gene is TRBJ2-7, the V gene TRBV10-1; possible D gene TRBD1, 6 bases. The CDR3 length is 15 residues. Germline V gene sequence: CDR1 WNHNN, CDR2 SYGVQD (reference sequence). Trimming removed 2 bases from V and 3 bases from J, with 14 bases in between. CDR3 sequence reads: CASSERTEKYYEQYF. The CDR3 DNA reads as TGCGCCAGCAGTGAGAGGACAGAGAAATACTACGAGCAGTACTTC.

This sequence joins TRBV30 and TRBJ2-7, with D tentatively TRBD2 (5 bases). V dropped 0 bases and J dropped 0 bases, with 9 bases sitting between them. The germline V gene has CDR1 GTSNPN and CDR2 SVGIG (reference sequence). This CDR3 has 14 amino acids. The chain's CDR3 is CAWSVDLASYEQYF. CDR3 nucleotides: TGTGCCTGGAGTGTGGACCTAGCCTCCTACGAGCAGTACTTC.

V gene TRBV29-1 combines with J gene TRBJ2-1; D remains ambiguous. The CDR3 has 12 amino acids. Trimming removed 4 bases from V and 6 bases from J, with 10 bases in between. The germline V gene has CDR1 SQVTM and CDR2 ANQGSEA. CDR3 coding DNA: TGCAGCGTTGGTTCTGGAGTCAATGAGCAGTTCTTC. Translating it yields CSVGSGVNEQFF.

The gene calls are TRBV11-2 and TRBJ1-2, with D perhaps matching TRBD1 (5 bases). V lost 5 bases, J lost 2 bases, and 9 bases lay in between. CDR1 SGHAT and CDR2 FQNNGV come from the germline V gene. This CDR3 is 13 amino acids long. The CDR3: CASSPAGNYGYTF. The CDR3 nucleotides are TGTGCCAGCAGCCCGGCAGGGAACTATGGCTACACCTTC.